The 18 T cell receptor beta chains presented below share a single source sample, sequenced in a study of response to subunit inactivated influenza vaccine. TCRdb processed the RT-PCR reads anew with MiXCR; each CDR3 protein has one entry. This table holds fewer than 800,000 distinct CDR3 sequences, roughly 14% found once. The sample was PBMCs from blood, taken roughly 13 days after vaccination. These receptors were taken from a man aged 45 to 65 who received an inactivated influenza vaccine.

This clonotype was observed a few times. The chain is built from TRBV29-1 and TRBJ2-7, with D unclear. The length of the CDR3 is 12 residues. From germline, CDR1 is SQVTM and CDR2 ANQGSEA. V was shortened by 4 bases and J by 3 bases, with 10 bases between the two germline ends. The CDR3 region is CSVGEADYEQYF. The CDR3 DNA follows: TGCAGCGTTGGGGAAGCCGACTACGAGCAGTACTTC.

Ten or more counts support this clonotype. V and J are TRBV28 and TRBJ2-7; maybe TRBD1 (5 bases). Per germline, CDR1 MDHEN and CDR2 SYDVKM. With 3 bases removed from V and 7 bases from J, the gap between germline ends came to 16 bases. CDR3 size: 14 residues. This CDR3 reads CASSFRPQGQEQYF. Here the CDR3 DNA reads TGTGCCAGCAGTTTTAGACCCCAGGGTCAAGAGCAGTACTTC.

This clonotype was counted at least ten times. The chain uses TRBV7-9 and TRBJ2-5; 7 bases map to TRBD1. CDR3 size: 13 residues. Looked up from germline, CDR1 is SEHNR and CDR2 is FQNEAQ (reference sequence). The trim removed 5 bases at V and 5 bases at J, leaving 5 bases unmatched. For the CDR3, the DNA is TGTGCCAGCAGCGGGACAGTGGGGGAGACCCAGTACTTC. Translating it yields CASSGTVGETQYF.

This clonotype was seen more than once but under ten times. The genes are TRBV7-2 and TRBJ1-6, with no clear D. Per germline, CDR1 SGHTA and CDR2 FQGNSA. V dropped 1 base and J dropped 5 bases, with 9 bases sitting between them. This CDR3 contains 15 residues. This chain's CDR3 is CASSLERQNNSPLHF. CDR3 nucleotide sequence: TGTGCCAGCAGCTTAGAACGGCAAAATAATTCACCCCTCCACTTT. Complete variable domain (other parts from reference TRBV7-2 and TRBJ1-6): GAGVSQSPSNKVTEKGKDVELRCDPISGHTALYWYRQSLGQGLEFLIYFQGNSAPDKSGLPSDRFSAERTGGSVSTLTIQRTQQEDSAVYLCASSLERQNNSPLHFGNGTRLTVT.

Regarding this clonotype: One base away lies a much larger clone, so this may be a sequencing read error. The rearrangement uses TRBV29-1 and TRBJ2-7, with a tentative D call TRBD1 (6 bases). Germline CDR1 is SQVTM and CDR2 is ANQGSEA. CDR3 length: 13 residues. V shed 6 bases and J shed 0 bases, with 12 bases lying between them. CDR3 amino acids: CSVGDTNSYEQYF. CDR3 coding DNA: TGCAGCGTGGGGGACACCAACTCCTACGAGCAGTACTTC.

This chain joins TRBV5-6 and TRBJ2-5; TRBD1 matches 7 bases. Losses at the gene ends were 5 bases for V and 5 bases for J; bases not matched to a gene: 9. The CDR3 spans 14 residues. Germline V gene lookup returns CDR1 SGHDT and CDR2 YYEEEE. CDR3 residues: CASSPTGVRETQYF. In DNA form, the CDR3 reads TGTGCCAGCAGTCCCACAGGGGTACGGGAGACCCAGTACTTC.

This clonotype was observed a few times. V usage is TRBV30 and J usage is TRBJ2-5; 9 bases agree with TRBD2. Germline CDR1 and CDR2: GTSNPN and SVGIG (reference sequence). CDR3 length equals 15 residues. V dropped 4 bases and J dropped 4; count of bases not matched to a gene: 10. CDR3 in DNA: TGTGCCTGGACTAGCGGGACCTTACCCGGAGAGACCCAGTACTTC. It translates to CAWTSGTLPGETQYF.

The rearrangement joins TRBV20-1 to TRBJ2-1; D is uncertain. Trimming left V 2 bases short and J 6 bases short, with 11 bases between. Per the germline V gene, CDR1 is DFQATT and CDR2 is SNEGSKA (reference sequence). The CDR3 loop spans 13 amino acids. This CDR3 reads CSARLRVGNEQFF. The CDR3 DNA is TGCAGTGCTAGACTGCGAGTAGGCAATGAGCAGTTCTTC.

This rearrangement joins TRBV5-1 to TRBJ1-1; tentatively, D is TRBD1 (6 bases). The V end was cut by 0 bases, the J end by 4 bases, with 13 bases between. This CDR3 spans 15 amino acids. Germline V CDR1 and CDR2: SGHRS, YFSETQ. For the CDR3, the DNA is TGCGCCAGCAGCTTGGAAACAGGGAGGGCCACTGAAGCTTTCTTT. It yields the protein CASSLETGRATEAFF.

CDR3 sequence: CSARDLTRTKQFF. CDR3 DNA sequence: TGCAGTGCTAGAGATCTCACTAGAACCAAGCAGTTCTTC. This chain uses TRBV20-1 with TRBJ2-1; possible D gene TRBD2, 5 bases. Germline CDR1 DFQATT, CDR2 SNEGSKA (reference sequence). Trimming shortened V by 0 bases and J by 11 bases, and 14 bases separated the two germline ends. The length of the CDR3 is 13 residues.

The gene calls are TRBV7-9 and TRBJ2-3, with 14 bases lining up with TRBD2. Germline assignment: CDR1 SEHNR and CDR2 FQNEAQ (reference sequence). The V gene end was trimmed by 4 bases and the J gene end by 8 bases; junction bases not matched to a gene: 8. CDR3 length equals 16 residues. The CDR3 coding sequence is TGTGCCAGCAGCTCTCCGGGACTAGCGGGAGTTGGTACGCAGTATTTT. This codes for CASSSPGLAGVGTQYF.

The chain uses TRBV7-2 and TRBJ2-7; 9 bases are shared with TRBD1. The CDR3 is 16 amino acids. The J segment lost 7 bases and the V segment lost 0 bases, leaving 10 bases of the junction unmatched. CDR1 and CDR2 from the germline V gene are SGHTA and FQGNSA. CDR3 residues: CASSLAFAGTGNEQYF. The CDR3 coding sequence is TGTGCCAGCAGCTTAGCCTTCGCCGGGACAGGGAATGAGCAGTACTTC.

The CDR3 here is CASSLAPDGPYEQYF. The CDR3 coding sequence is TGTGCCAGCAGCCTAGCACCAGACGGTCCCTACGAGCAGTACTTC. The chain employs TRBV3-1 and TRBJ2-7, with D uncertain. The CDR3 extends over 15 amino acids. Germline lookup yields CDR1 LGHDT and CDR2 YNNKEL (reference sequence). V was cut by 4 bases and J by 2 bases, with 15 bases left in between.

The chain is built from TRBV20-1 and TRBJ1-1, with a weak D call TRBD1 (5 bases). Trimming removed 3 bases at V and 1 base at J, with 9 bases between. The CDR3 covers 13 residues. Germline V gene data show CDR1 as DFQATT and CDR2 as SNEGSKA (reference sequence). For the CDR3, the DNA is TGCAGTGCTAGGACGACAGCGAACACTGAAGCTTTCTTT. This codes for CSARTTANTEAFF.

This clonotype was counted a few times. This chain joins TRBV15 and TRBJ2-7; the D is unclear. The V end was cut by 4 bases, the J end by 5 bases, with 18 bases between. The CDR3 runs 15 residues. From germline, CDR1 is LNHNV and CDR2 YYDKDF (reference sequence). The chain's CDR3 is CATSTQSGLTDEQYF. CDR3 nucleotide sequence: TGTGCCACCAGCACTCAATCGGGTCTGACCGACGAGCAGTACTTC.

In its sample, this clonotype was seen many times. The chain employs TRBV7-2 and TRBJ2-1; 8 bases are a match to TRBD2. J lost 7 bases, V lost 2 bases, and 10 bases had no gene match. The CDR3 covers 16 residues. Per germline, CDR1 SGHTA and CDR2 FQGNSA. In DNA, the CDR3 is TGTGCCAGCAGCTTAACGTTGGGGACTAGTGGTAATGAGCAGTTCTTC. It yields the protein CASSLTLGTSGNEQFF.

V is TRBV12-3 or TRBV12-4 and J is TRBJ2-2; no definite D call. V was clipped by 3 bases and J by 5 bases, with 7 bases between them. This CDR3 is 13 amino acids long. As DNA, the CDR3 is TGTGCCAGCAGTTTTGGCGCGACCGGGGAGCTGTTTTTT. Residues: CASSFGATGELFF.

This clonotype was seen more than once but under ten times. J is TRBJ2-1 and V is TRBV6-2 or TRBV6-3; possible D gene TRBD2, 5 bases. The V end lost 2 bases, the J end lost 3 bases, and 17 bases lay between the germline ends. The V gene's germline CDR1 is MNHEY and CDR2 SVGEGT. The CDR3 length is 17 residues. The CDR3 DNA follows: TGTGCCAGCAGTTACACAAAGGAGGAGATCAACTACAATGAGCAGTTCTTC. As protein: CASSYTKEEINYNEQFF.